These 16 T cell receptor beta chains share one sample of origin, sequenced in a study of response to subunit inactivated influenza vaccine. Each CDR3 protein is one row after TCRdb ran MiXCR on the RT-PCR reads. The table includes roughly 650,000 distinct CDR3 sequences, around 15% detected once. Material: PBMCs from blood, obtained 14 to 15 days before vaccination. These receptor sequences come from a man in his forties or fifties who received an inactivated influenza vaccine.

A few counts support this clonotype. The rearrangement uses TRBV18 and TRBJ1-1, with TRBD1 matching 7 bases. J was trimmed by 5 bases and V by 2 bases; bases with no gene match: 8. Germline V gene sequence: CDR1 KGHSH, CDR2 LQKENI. CDR3 length: 15 amino acids. The CDR3 reads CASSPLSGRGTEAFF. The CDR3 region has the DNA TGTGCCAGCTCACCATTGAGTGGCAGGGGGACTGAAGCTTTCTTT.

The table lists this clonotype with many counts. CDR3 amino acids: CASSSRTTRQHEQFF. CDR3 DNA: TGTGCCAGCTCATCCCGAACCACCCGACAGCATGAGCAGTTCTTC. V gene TRBV18 combines with J gene TRBJ2-1, with TRBD1 as a possible D gene (5 bases). The germline V and J ends were trimmed by 5 bases and 8 bases, with 19 bases remaining between them. Germline V gene sequence: CDR1 KGHSH, CDR2 LQKENI. This CDR3 has 15 residues.

This clonotype was counted a single time. The V call is TRBV28, the J call TRBJ2-7, with D possibly TRBD1 on 6 matching bases. V was shortened by 4 bases and J by 6 bases, with 16 bases between the two germline ends. This CDR3 is 14 amino acids long. Per the germline V gene, CDR1 is MDHEN and CDR2 is SYDVKM. The CDR3 DNA sequence: TGTGCCAGCAGTTCTGTCCGTCGGACAGCCGAGCAGTACTTC. Its protein is CASSSVRRTAEQYF.

This clonotype has more than one count but fewer than ten. The chain uses TRBV7-9 and TRBJ1-5; possible D gene TRBD1, 6 bases. Germline assignment: CDR1 SEHNR and CDR2 FQNEAQ (reference sequence). The V end lost 3 bases, the J end lost 2 bases, and 14 bases lay between the germline ends. CDR3 length: 16 residues. The CDR3 here is CASSFFSTGGNQPQHF. CDR3 sequence (DNA): TGTGCCAGCAGCTTTTTTTCGACAGGAGGCAATCAGCCCCAGCATTTT.

This clonotype has a handful of counts. The genes are TRBV30 and TRBJ2-3, with D uncertain. The CDR3 loop spans 14 amino acids. Germline V gene lookup returns CDR1 GTSNPN and CDR2 SVGIG (reference sequence). Trimming shortened V by 3 bases and J by 4 bases, and 14 bases separated the two germline ends. The CDR3 protein is CAWSGPKFPDTQYF. As DNA, the CDR3 is TGTGCCTGGAGCGGACCAAAGTTCCCAGATACGCAGTATTTT.

This clonotype has a count of ten or more. The chain links TRBV2 to TRBJ2-7, with a tentative D call TRBD2 (5 bases). V lost 6 bases and J lost 3, with 9 bases in between. Germline assignment: CDR1 SNHLY and CDR2 FYNNEI. This CDR3 is built from 12 residues. This chain's CDR3 is CASRGEGYEQYF. The CDR3 nucleotides read TGTGCCAGCAGAGGTGAGGGCTACGAGCAGTACTTC. The full variable domain, in which reference TRBV2 and TRBJ2-7 provide the parts outside the CDR3, is EPEVTQTPSHQVTQMGQEVILRCVPISNHLYFYWYRQILGQKVEFLVSFYNNEISEKSEIFDDQFSVERPDGSNFTLKIRSTKLEDSAMYFCASRGEGYEQYFGPGTRLTVT.

This clonotype was picked up a small number of times. The rearrangement uses TRBV5-1 and TRBJ1-6, with TRBD1 as a possible D gene (6 bases). CDR3 length: 14 amino acids. Germline V gene data show CDR1 as SGHRS and CDR2 as YFSETQ. Trimming pared 4 bases from V and 11 bases from J, leaving 16 bases between. The CDR3 region is CASSLWTAGTPLHF. CDR3 bases: TGCGCCAGCAGCCTCTGGACAGCAGGCACACCCCTCCACTTT.

The J gene is TRBJ2-5, the V gene TRBV4-3; 10 nucleotides align to TRBD2. The V segment lost 0 bases and the J segment 5 bases; nucleotides outside the gene matches: 12. The CDR3 has 18 amino acids. Germline V gene data show CDR1 as LGHNA and CDR2 as YSLEER. The CDR3 loop is CASSQDVPSGGAGETQYF. For the CDR3, the DNA is TGCGCCAGCAGCCAAGATGTGCCCAGCGGGGGGGCCGGGGAGACCCAGTACTTC.

V usage is TRBV4-3 and J usage is TRBJ2-3; TRBD1 matches 7 bases. The CDR3 loop spans 15 amino acids. CDR1 and CDR2 from the germline V gene are LGHNA and YSLEER. Trimming took 5 bases from V and 1 from J; bases not matched to a gene: 6. In DNA, the CDR3 is TGCGCCAGCAGCGGTCGACAGGGCCGCACAGATACGCAGTATTTT. Amino acid sequence: CASSGRQGRTDTQYF.

CDR3 amino acids: CSARDTGRTEAFF. CDR3 bases: TGCAGTGCTAGAGATACAGGGCGGACTGAAGCTTTCTTT. The V and J genes are TRBV20-1 and TRBJ1-1; a possible D gene is TRBD1 (6 bases). Germline V gives CDR1 DFQATT, CDR2 SNEGSKA (reference sequence). The germline V and J ends were trimmed by 0 bases and 5 bases, with 10 bases remaining between them. The CDR3 has 13 amino acids.

This clonotype was picked up a small number of times. The chain carries TRBV2 and TRBJ1-2; TRBD1 might be the D (6 bases). CDR1 SNHLY and CDR2 FYNNEI come from the germline V gene. The V gene lost 6 bases and the J gene lost 8 bases, with 16 bases spanning the gap. The CDR3 loop spans 13 amino acids. CDR3 in DNA: TGTGCCAGCAGGGAACGACAGGCAAACGGCTACACCTTC. It encodes CASRERQANGYTF.

There are many counts of this clonotype. This chain uses TRBV6-6 with TRBJ1-5; unclear D gene. Germline V gene sequence: CDR1 MNHNY, CDR2 SVGAGI (reference sequence). CDR3 length: 13 amino acids. V lost 6 bases and J 1 base, leaving 7 bases between the germline ends. Here the CDR3 DNA reads TGTGCCAGCAGGATCGACAGCAATCAGCCCCAGCATTTT. It specifies CASRIDSNQPQHF.

This clonotype was found many times. The rearrangement uses TRBV4-1 and TRBJ1-2, with TRBD1 matching 7 bases. The V and J ends lost 0 bases and 11 bases, in that order; junction bases with no gene match: 18. The CDR3 runs to 17 residues. Per the germline V gene, CDR1 is MGHRA and CDR2 is YSYEKL. Here the CDR3 DNA reads TGCGCCAGCAGCCAAGATTCCTGGACAGGAACTCCAAGCCGGTACACCTTC. It translates to CASSQDSWTGTPSRYTF.

The J gene is TRBJ2-1, the V gene TRBV6-2 or TRBV6-3, with D possibly being TRBD1 (6 bases). Trimming pared 7 bases from V and 8 bases from J, leaving 15 bases between. The CDR3 is 13 amino acids. CDR1 is MNHEY, CDR2 SVGEGT, per germline. CDR3 in DNA: TGTGCCAGCAACTACCTACAGGGTTATGAGCAGTTCTTC. It specifies CASNYLQGYEQFF.

The gene calls are TRBV28 and TRBJ2-5, with TRBD2 matching over 7 bases. CDR3 length equals 15 residues. J was trimmed by 5 bases and V by 3 bases; bases with no gene match: 9. CDR1 is MDHEN and CDR2 is SYDVKM in the germline V gene. The CDR3: CASSLGRHGRETQYF. CDR3 sequence (DNA): TGTGCCAGCAGTTTGGGGCGTCACGGGAGGGAGACCCAGTACTTC.

This clonotype was detected many times. The CDR3 coding sequence is TGTGCCAGCAGCCAAGATTGGACTAGCGGCCGCACAGATACGCAGTATTTT. Its translation is CASSQDWTSGRTDTQYF. The chain recombines TRBV4-2 with TRBJ2-3, with 10 nucleotides matching TRBD2. V was clipped by 0 bases and J by 1 base; unmatched bases: 4. The CDR3 covers 17 residues. Per germline, CDR1 LGHNA and CDR2 YNFKEQ.